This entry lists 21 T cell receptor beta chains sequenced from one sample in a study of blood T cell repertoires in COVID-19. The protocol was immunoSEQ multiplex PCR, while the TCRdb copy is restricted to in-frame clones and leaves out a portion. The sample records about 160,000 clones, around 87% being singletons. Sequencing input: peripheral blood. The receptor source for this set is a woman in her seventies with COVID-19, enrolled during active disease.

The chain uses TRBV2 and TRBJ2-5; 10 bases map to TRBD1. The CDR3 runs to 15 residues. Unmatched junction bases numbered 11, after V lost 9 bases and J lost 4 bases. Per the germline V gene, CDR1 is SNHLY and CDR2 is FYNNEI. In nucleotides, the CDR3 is TGTGCCAGTACTGAGGACAGGGGGGTAGGAGAGACCCAGTACTTC. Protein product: CASTEDRGVGETQYF.

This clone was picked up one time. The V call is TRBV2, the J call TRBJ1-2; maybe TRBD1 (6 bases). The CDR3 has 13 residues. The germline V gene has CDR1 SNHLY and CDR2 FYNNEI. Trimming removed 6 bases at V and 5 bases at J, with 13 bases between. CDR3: CASSRDRRYGYTF. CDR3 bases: TGTGCCAGCAGCCGCGACAGGCGGTATGGCTACACCTTC.

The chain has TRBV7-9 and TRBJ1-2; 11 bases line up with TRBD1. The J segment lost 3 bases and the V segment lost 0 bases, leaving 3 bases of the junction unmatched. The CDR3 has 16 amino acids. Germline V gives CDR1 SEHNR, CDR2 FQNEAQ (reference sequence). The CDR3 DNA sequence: TGTGCCAGCAGCTTAGCCCGGACAGGGGGCGACTATGGCTACACCTTC. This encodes CASSLARTGGDYGYTF.

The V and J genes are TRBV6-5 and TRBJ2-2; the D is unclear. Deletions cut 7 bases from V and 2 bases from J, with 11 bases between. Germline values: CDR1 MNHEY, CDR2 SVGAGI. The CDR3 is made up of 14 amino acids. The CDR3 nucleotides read TGTGCCAGCATCCGTATCCTTAACACCGGGGAGCTGTTTTTT. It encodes CASIRILNTGELFF.

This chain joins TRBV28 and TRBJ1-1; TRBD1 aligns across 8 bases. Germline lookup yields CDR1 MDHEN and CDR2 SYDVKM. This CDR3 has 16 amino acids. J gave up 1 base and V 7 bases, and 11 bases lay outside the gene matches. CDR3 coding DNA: TGTGCCAGCACCCACCCGGACAGGGTTTGGAACACTGAAGCTTTCTTT. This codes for CASTHPDRVWNTEAFF.

CDR3 bases: TGTGCCATCAGTGAGTCGACGGGCGGCGGGGATGAGCAGTTCTTC. This encodes CAISESTGGGDEQFF. This chain links TRBV10-3 with TRBJ2-1; maybe TRBD2 (6 bases). The V end lost 0 bases, the J end lost 8 bases, and 14 bases lay between the germline ends. CDR3 length: 15 residues. Germline V gives CDR1 ENHRY, CDR2 SYGVKD.

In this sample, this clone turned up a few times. The CDR3 bases are TGTGCCAGTTTGGGTCTGACGAGGGTACGGACTGAAGCTTTCTTT. This gives the protein CASLGLTRVRTEAFF. V and J are TRBV27 and TRBJ1-1; D uncertain. The CDR3 loop spans 15 amino acids. Looked up from germline, CDR1 is MNHEY and CDR2 is SMNVEV (reference sequence). V was trimmed by 9 bases and J by 5 bases, leaving 22 bases between them.

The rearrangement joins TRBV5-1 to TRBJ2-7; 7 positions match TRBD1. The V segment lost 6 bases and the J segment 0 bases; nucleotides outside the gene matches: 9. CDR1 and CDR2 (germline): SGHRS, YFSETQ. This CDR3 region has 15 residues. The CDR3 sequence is CASNREGDSSYEQYF. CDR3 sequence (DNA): TGCGCCAGCAACCGGGAAGGGGACAGCTCCTACGAGCAGTACTTC.

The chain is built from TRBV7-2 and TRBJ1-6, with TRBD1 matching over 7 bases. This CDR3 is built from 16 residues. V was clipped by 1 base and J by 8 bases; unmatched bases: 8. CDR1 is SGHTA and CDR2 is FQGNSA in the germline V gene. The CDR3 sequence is CASSLGAGGRDSPLHF. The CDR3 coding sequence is TGTGCCAGCAGCTTAGGGGCAGGGGGAAGGGATTCACCCCTCCACTTT.

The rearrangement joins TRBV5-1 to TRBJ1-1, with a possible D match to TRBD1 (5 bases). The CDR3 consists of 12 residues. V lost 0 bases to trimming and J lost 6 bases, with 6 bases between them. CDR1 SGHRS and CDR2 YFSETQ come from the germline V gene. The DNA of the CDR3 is TGCGCCAGCAGCTTGGAACAGGCTGAAGCTTTCTTT. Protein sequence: CASSLEQAEAFF.

The CDR3 reads CASSLAGGFNEQFF. The CDR3 nucleotides read TGTGCCAGCAGCTTAGCGGGGGGATTCAATGAGCAGTTCTTC. This chain uses TRBV7-9 with TRBJ2-1; D might be TRBD2 (6 bases). V shed 0 bases and J shed 6 bases, with 9 bases lying between them. The CDR3 spans 14 residues. CDR1 SEHNR and CDR2 FQNEAQ come from the germline V gene (reference sequence).

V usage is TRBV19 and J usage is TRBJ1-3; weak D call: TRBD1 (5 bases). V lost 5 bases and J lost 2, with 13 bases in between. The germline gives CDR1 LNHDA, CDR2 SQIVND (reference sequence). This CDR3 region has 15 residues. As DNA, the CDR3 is TGTGCCAGTAGTCAACAGGCGCTCACTGGAAACACCATATATTTT. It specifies CASSQQALTGNTIYF.

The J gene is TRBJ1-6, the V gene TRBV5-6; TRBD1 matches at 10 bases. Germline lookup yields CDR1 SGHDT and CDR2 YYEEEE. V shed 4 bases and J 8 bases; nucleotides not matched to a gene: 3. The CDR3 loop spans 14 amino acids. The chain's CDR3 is CASSGTGDHSPLHF. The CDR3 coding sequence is TGTGCCAGCAGCGGGACAGGGGACCATTCACCCCTCCACTTT. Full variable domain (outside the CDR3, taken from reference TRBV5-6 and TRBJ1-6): DAGVTQSPTHLIKTRGQQVTLRCSPKSGHDTVSWYQQALGQGPQFIFQYYEEEERQRGNFPDRFSGHQFPNYSSELNVNALLLGDSALYLCASSGTGDHSPLHFGNGTRLTVT.

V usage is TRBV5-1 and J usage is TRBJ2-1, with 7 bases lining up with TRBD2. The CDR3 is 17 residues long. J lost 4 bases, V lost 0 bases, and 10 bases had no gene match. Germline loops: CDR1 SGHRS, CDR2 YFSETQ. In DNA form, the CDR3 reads TGCGCCAGCAGCTTGGACGCCACTAGCGTTCGTTACAATGAGCAGTTCTTC. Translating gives CASSLDATSVRYNEQFF.

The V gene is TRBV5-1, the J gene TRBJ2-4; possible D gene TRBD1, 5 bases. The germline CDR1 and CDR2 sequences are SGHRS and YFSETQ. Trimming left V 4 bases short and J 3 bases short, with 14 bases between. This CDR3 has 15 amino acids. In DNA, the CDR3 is TGCGCCAGCAGCCAGTCCCAGGGTTACAAAAACATTCAGTACTTC. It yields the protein CASSQSQGYKNIQYF. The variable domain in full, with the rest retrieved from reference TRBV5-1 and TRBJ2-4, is KAGVTQTPRYLIKTRGQQVTLSCSPISGHRSVSWYQQTPGQGLQFLFEYFSETQRNKGNFPGRFSGRQFSNSRSEMNVSTLELGDSALYLCASSQSQGYKNIQYFGAGTRLSVL.

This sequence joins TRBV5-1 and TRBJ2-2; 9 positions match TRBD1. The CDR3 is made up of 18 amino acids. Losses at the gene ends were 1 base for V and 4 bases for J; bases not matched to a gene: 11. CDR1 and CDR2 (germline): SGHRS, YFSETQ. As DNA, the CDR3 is TGCGCCAGCAGCTTGAGGGACAGGGACTCGCACGGCACCGGGGAGCTGTTTTTT. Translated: CASSLRDRDSHGTGELFF.

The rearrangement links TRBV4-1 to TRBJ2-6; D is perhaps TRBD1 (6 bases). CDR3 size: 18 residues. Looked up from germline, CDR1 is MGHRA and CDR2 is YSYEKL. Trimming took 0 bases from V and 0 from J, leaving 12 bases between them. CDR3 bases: TGCGCCAGCAGCCAAGATGGGGGACACTACTCTGGGGCCAACGTCCTGACTTTC. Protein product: CASSQDGGHYSGANVLTF.

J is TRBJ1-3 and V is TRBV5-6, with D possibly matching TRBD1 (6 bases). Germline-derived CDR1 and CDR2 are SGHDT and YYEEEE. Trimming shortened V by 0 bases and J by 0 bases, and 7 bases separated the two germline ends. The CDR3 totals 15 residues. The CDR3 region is CASSLVDSSGNTIYF. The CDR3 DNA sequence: TGTGCCAGCAGCTTGGTGGACAGCTCTGGAAACACCATATATTTT.

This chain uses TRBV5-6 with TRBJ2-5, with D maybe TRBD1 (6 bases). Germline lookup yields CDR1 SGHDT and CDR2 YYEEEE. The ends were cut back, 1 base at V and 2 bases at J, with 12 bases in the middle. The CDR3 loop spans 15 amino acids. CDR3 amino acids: CASSLFAGDQETQYF. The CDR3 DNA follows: TGTGCCAGCAGCTTGTTCGCAGGGGATCAAGAGACCCAGTACTTC.

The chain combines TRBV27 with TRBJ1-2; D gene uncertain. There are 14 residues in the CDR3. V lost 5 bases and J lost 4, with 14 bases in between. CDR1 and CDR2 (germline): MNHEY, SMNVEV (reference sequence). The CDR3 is CASSKTGLGYGYTF. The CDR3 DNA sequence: TGTGCCAGCAGTAAGACGGGGTTGGGCTATGGCTACACCTTC.

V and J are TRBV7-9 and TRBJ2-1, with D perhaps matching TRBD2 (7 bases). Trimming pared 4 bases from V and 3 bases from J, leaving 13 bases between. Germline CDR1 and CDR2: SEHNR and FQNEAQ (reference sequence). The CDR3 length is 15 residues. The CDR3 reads CASSYRGAVYNEQFF. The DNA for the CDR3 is TGTGCCAGCAGCTACCGGGGGGCCGTCTACAATGAGCAGTTCTTC. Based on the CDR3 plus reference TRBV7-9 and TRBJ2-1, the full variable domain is DTGVSQNPRHKITKRGQNVTFRCDPISEHNRLYWYRQTLGQGPEFLTYFQNEAQLEKSRLLSDRFSAERPKGSFSTLEIQRTEQGDSAMYLCASSYRGAVYNEQFFGPGTRLTVL.